This entry describes one T cell receptor (beta chain). Germline V gene lookup returns CDR1 MNHEY and CDR2 SMNVEV (reference sequence). The CDR3 sequence is 16 residues long. V was clipped by 8 bases and J by 7 bases; unmatched bases: 20. The data stem from a study of beta chain features in type 1 diabetes. Investigators reverse transcribed all isolated RNA, so they sequenced expressed TCRB transcripts. Clones were read by immunoSEQ multiplex PCR, and TCRdb kept only the in-frame ones, dropping some. The table includes 350,000 to 400,000 clones, over 13% detected once. This chain joins TRBV27 and TRBJ2-7; TRBD2 matches at 7 bases. This clonotype was sampled from a woman aged 18-29 years in good health. Sequenced: naive CD4+ T cells from blood. The CDR3 protein is CASVPLGGRAEKEQYF. In nucleotides, the CDR3 is TGTGCCAGCGTTCCCCTCGGGGGGAGGGCCGAAAAAGAGCAGTACTTC.